These T cell receptor beta chains were read from a single sample in a study of blood T cells in healthy people across ages. Each CDR3 protein gets one entry after TCRdb re-called the 5' RACE reads with MiXCR. The sample includes around 1,800,000 distinct CDR3 sequences, about two fifths of them seen just once. Specimen: blood. Receptor source: a human donor in good health. Both conserved end residues are part of each CDR3. Each record gives: V gene, clone size, J gene, D gene, CDR3 protein, CDR3 DNA. The D gene is left open where the match is weak. A clone size is listed for some rows: how often the clone was seen (once, few, many), or a class if it is expanded.

V gene: TRBV5-1
clone size: NA
J gene: TRBJ2-3
D gene: NA
CDR3 protein: CASSLGQFLVTDTQYF
CDR3 DNA: TGCGCCAGCAGCTTGGGGCAATTCCTTGTGACAGATACGCAGTATTTT

V gene: TRBV29-1
clone size: NA
J gene: TRBJ1-6
D gene: TRBD1
CDR3 protein: CSVSWGQDNSPLHF
CDR3 DNA: TGCAGCGTCTCATGGGGACAGGACAATTCACCCCTCCACTTT

V gene: TRBV18
clone size: few
J gene: TRBJ1-1
D gene: NA
CDR3 protein: CASSPPFRRADTEAFF
CDR3 DNA: TGTGCCAGCTCACCACCGTTTAGGAGGGCCGACACTGAAGCTTTCTTT

V gene: TRBV12-3/TRBV12-4
clone size: NA
J gene: TRBJ1-5
D gene: TRBD1
CDR3 protein: CASSLGTGLEEGQPQHF
CDR3 DNA: TGTGCCAGCAGTCTTGGGACAGGGCTTGAGGAGGGTCAGCCCCAGCATTTT

V gene: TRBV7-2
clone size: NA
J gene: TRBJ2-7
D gene: TRBD1
CDR3 protein: CASSLRGRFEQYF
CDR3 DNA: TGTGCCAGCAGCTTAAGGGGGCGATTCGAGCAGTACTTC

V gene: TRBV29-1
clone size: NA
J gene: TRBJ2-4
D gene: TRBD1
CDR3 protein: CSVVDRGLAQYF
CDR3 DNA: TGCAGCGTTGTAGACAGGGGGCTTGCGCAGTACTTC

V gene: TRBV12-3/TRBV12-4
clone size: many
J gene: TRBJ2-1
D gene: NA
CDR3 protein: CASSVFNEQFF
CDR3 DNA: TGTGCCAGCAGTGTTTTCAATGAGCAGTTCTTC

V gene: TRBV4-3
clone size: once
J gene: TRBJ2-3
D gene: NA
CDR3 protein: CASSRQIGVSTDTQYF
CDR3 DNA: TGCGCCAGCAGCCGCCAAATCGGGGTGAGCACAGATACGCAGTATTTT

V gene: TRBV2
clone size: few
J gene: TRBJ1-1
D gene: NA
CDR3 protein: CASSENAGNTEAFF
CDR3 DNA: TGTGCCAGCAGTGAAAATGCAGGGAACACTGAAGCTTTCTTT

V gene: TRBV2
clone size: once
J gene: TRBJ2-3
D gene: NA
CDR3 protein: CASTEPSSGYTDTQYF
CDR3 DNA: TGTGCCAGCACCGAACCTTCAAGCGGGTACACAGATACGCAGTATTTT

V gene: TRBV28
clone size: NA
J gene: TRBJ2-3
D gene: NA
CDR3 protein: CASSIGATDTQYF
CDR3 DNA: TGTGCCAGCAGTATTGGGGCCACAGATACGCAGTATTTT

V gene: TRBV7-2
clone size: few
J gene: TRBJ1-2
D gene: NA
CDR3 protein: CASSLGSGMGPNYGYTF
CDR3 DNA: TGTGCCAGCAGCTTAGGATCAGGGATGGGCCCTAACTATGGCTACACCTTC

V gene: TRBV20-1
clone size: many
J gene: TRBJ1-6
D gene: TRBD1
CDR3 protein: CSARPGDRGSNNSPLHF
CDR3 DNA: TGCAGTGCTAGACCGGGGGACAGGGGGTCCAATAATTCACCCCTCCACTTT

V gene: TRBV4-3
clone size: once
J gene: TRBJ2-6
D gene: NA
CDR3 protein: CASSQTHRRVGANVLTF
CDR3 DNA: TGCGCCAGCAGCCAGACTCATCGGCGTGTCGGGGCCAACGTCCTGACTTTC

V gene: TRBV19
clone size: few
J gene: TRBJ2-1
D gene: TRBD1
CDR3 protein: CASSIRDSYEQFF
CDR3 DNA: TGTGCCAGTAGTATCCGGGACAGCTATGAGCAGTTCTTC

V gene: TRBV9
clone size: many
J gene: TRBJ2-5
D gene: TRBD2
CDR3 protein: CASSATSGQETQYF
CDR3 DNA: TGTGCCAGCAGCGCCACTAGCGGCCAAGAGACCCAGTACTTC

V gene: TRBV7-6
clone size: NA
J gene: TRBJ1-4
D gene: NA
CDR3 protein: CASSEGRANEKLFF
CDR3 DNA: TGTGCCAGCAGCGAGGGACGGGCTAATGAAAAACTGTTTTTT

V gene: TRBV20-1
clone size: NA
J gene: TRBJ2-7
D gene: NA
CDR3 protein: CSASPWFWQTYEQYF
CDR3 DNA: TGCAGTGCTAGCCCTTGGTTTTGGCAAACCTACGAGCAGTACTTC

V gene: TRBV30
clone size: NA
J gene: TRBJ2-7
D gene: NA
CDR3 protein: CAWSRSRTVVYEQYF
CDR3 DNA: TGTGCCTGGAGTAGGTCCAGGACGGTGGTCTACGAGCAGTACTTC

V gene: TRBV3-1
clone size: few
J gene: TRBJ2-3
D gene: NA
CDR3 protein: CASSHGQTTDTQYF
CDR3 DNA: TGTGCCAGCAGCCACGGACAGACCACAGATACGCAGTATTTT

V gene: TRBV6-5
clone size: NA
J gene: TRBJ2-1
D gene: NA
CDR3 protein: CASRGRDNEQFF
CDR3 DNA: TGTGCCAGCAGGGGACGGGACAATGAGCAGTTCTTC

V gene: TRBV5-1
clone size: NA
J gene: TRBJ1-1
D gene: NA
CDR3 protein: CASSLGGVRGTAEAFF
CDR3 DNA: TGCGCCAGCAGCTTGGGGGGGGTGAGGGGAACCGCTGAAGCTTTCTTT

V gene: TRBV5-1
clone size: few
J gene: TRBJ2-1
D gene: NA
CDR3 protein: CASSRSTGAPAEQFF
CDR3 DNA: TGCGCCAGCAGCCGGAGTACGGGGGCCCCTGCTGAGCAGTTCTTC

V gene: TRBV12-3/TRBV12-4
clone size: NA
J gene: TRBJ1-6
D gene: NA
CDR3 protein: CASSLRDPGSYDSPLHF
CDR3 DNA: TGTGCCAGCAGTTTACGGGATCCAGGGAGTTATGATTCACCCCTCCACTTT

V gene: TRBV4-1
clone size: once
J gene: TRBJ1-1
D gene: NA
CDR3 protein: CASSQRYPLQARGTEAFF
CDR3 DNA: TGCGCCAGCAGCCAAAGATACCCACTACAGGCCAGGGGCACTGAAGCTTTCTTT

V gene: TRBV4-2
clone size: NA
J gene: TRBJ1-5
D gene: NA
CDR3 protein: CASSQAEVGVMAQHF
CDR3 DNA: TGTGCCAGCAGCCAAGCAGAAGTAGGGGTGATGGCCCAGCATTTT

V gene: TRBV6-4
clone size: many
J gene: TRBJ2-6
D gene: NA
CDR3 protein: CASSDSYGAGANVLTF
CDR3 DNA: TGTGCCAGCAGTGACTCTTACGGGGCTGGGGCCAACGTCCTGACTTTC

V gene: TRBV12-3/TRBV12-4
clone size: NA
J gene: TRBJ2-3
D gene: TRBD1
CDR3 protein: CASTSRDRGGVTQYF
CDR3 DNA: TGTGCCAGCACCTCCCGGGACAGGGGTGGCGTTACGCAGTATTTT

V gene: TRBV6-1
clone size: NA
J gene: TRBJ2-1
D gene: NA
CDR3 protein: CASHLGDGEQFF
CDR3 DNA: TGTGCCAGCCATTTGGGGGACGGTGAGCAGTTCTTC

V gene: TRBV12-3/TRBV12-4
clone size: NA
J gene: TRBJ2-1
D gene: TRBD2
CDR3 protein: CASREGLAGRQGDNEQFF
CDR3 DNA: TGTGCCAGCAGGGAGGGACTAGCGGGGAGACAGGGAGACAATGAGCAGTTCTTC

V gene: TRBV4-3
clone size: NA
J gene: TRBJ1-1
D gene: NA
CDR3 protein: CASSQLGEDTEAFF
CDR3 DNA: TGCGCCAGCAGCCAACTAGGGGAGGACACTGAAGCTTTCTTT

V gene: TRBV29-1
clone size: many
J gene: TRBJ2-7
D gene: NA
CDR3 protein: CSVVGSLNEQYF
CDR3 DNA: TGCAGCGTTGTGGGCAGTTTGAACGAGCAGTACTTC

V gene: TRBV4-3
clone size: few
J gene: TRBJ1-2
D gene: TRBD1
CDR3 protein: CASSRNIDRGRNYGYTF
CDR3 DNA: TGCGCCAGCAGCCGAAATATCGACAGGGGGAGAAACTATGGCTACACCTTC

V gene: TRBV4-1
clone size: few
J gene: TRBJ2-1
D gene: NA
CDR3 protein: CASSQERAVRSYNEQFF
CDR3 DNA: TGCGCCAGCAGCCAAGAGCGGGCAGTCCGCTCCTACAATGAGCAGTTCTTC

V gene: TRBV11-3
clone size: NA
J gene: TRBJ2-7
D gene: NA
CDR3 protein: CASSITGRAVYEQYF
CDR3 DNA: TGTGCCAGCAGCATTACCGGACGAGCTGTATACGAGCAGTACTTC

V gene: TRBV7-6
clone size: few
J gene: TRBJ2-6
D gene: NA
CDR3 protein: CASTPLSGANVLTF
CDR3 DNA: TGTGCCAGCACCCCTCTATCTGGGGCCAACGTCCTGACTTTC

V gene: TRBV20-1
clone size: NA
J gene: TRBJ2-3
D gene: NA
CDR3 protein: CSARTTDPTDTQYF
CDR3 DNA: TGCAGTGCTAGGACGACTGACCCAACAGATACGCAGTATTTT

V gene: TRBV4-2
clone size: NA
J gene: TRBJ2-7
D gene: NA
CDR3 protein: CASSGIGTLTSYEQYF
CDR3 DNA: TGTGCCAGCAGCGGGATTGGGACTCTCACTTCCTACGAGCAGTACTTC

V gene: TRBV10-3
clone size: NA
J gene: TRBJ1-5
D gene: NA
CDR3 protein: CAISEQHTIGQPQHF
CDR3 DNA: TGTGCCATCAGTGAGCAACACACCATAGGTCAGCCCCAGCATTTT

V gene: TRBV5-1
clone size: few
J gene: TRBJ2-7
D gene: NA
CDR3 protein: CASSLVFGAPYEQYF
CDR3 DNA: TGCGCCAGCAGCTTGGTCTTTGGGGCCCCCTACGAGCAGTACTTC

V gene: TRBV24-1
clone size: NA
J gene: TRBJ2-3
D gene: NA
CDR3 protein: CATRTGNSTDTQYF
CDR3 DNA: TGTGCCACCAGGACGGGGAACTCCACAGATACGCAGTATTTT

V gene: TRBV7-9
clone size: few
J gene: TRBJ2-7
D gene: NA
CDR3 protein: CASSPLWLTTYEQYF
CDR3 DNA: TGTGCCAGCAGCCCACTTTGGCTGACTACCTACGAGCAGTACTTC

V gene: TRBV2
clone size: NA
J gene: TRBJ2-1
D gene: NA
CDR3 protein: CASSDSLEGSYNEQFF
CDR3 DNA: TGTGCCAGCAGTGATTCTCTTGAGGGATCCTACAATGAGCAGTTCTTC

V gene: TRBV7-3
clone size: NA
J gene: TRBJ1-1
D gene: NA
CDR3 protein: CASERKAFF
CDR3 DNA: TGTGCCAGCGAACGGAAAGCTTTCTTT

V gene: TRBV7-9
clone size: NA
J gene: TRBJ2-7
D gene: NA
CDR3 protein: CASSFVVRGAGNEQYF
CDR3 DNA: TGTGCCAGCAGCTTCGTCGTCCGGGGGGCAGGGAACGAGCAGTACTTC

V gene: TRBV7-3
clone size: few
J gene: TRBJ2-4
D gene: TRBD2
CDR3 protein: CASSFWAGEGKNIQYF
CDR3 DNA: TGTGCCAGCAGCTTTTGGGCGGGGGAAGGCAAAAACATTCAGTACTTC

V gene: TRBV6-6
clone size: NA
J gene: TRBJ1-2
D gene: NA
CDR3 protein: CASRPRIADGYTF
CDR3 DNA: TGTGCCAGCAGGCCCAGGATAGCCGATGGCTACACCTTC

V gene: TRBV27
clone size: NA
J gene: TRBJ1-6
D gene: NA
CDR3 protein: CASTGAGESPLHF
CDR3 DNA: TGTGCCAGCACCGGGGCCGGAGAATCACCCCTCCACTTT

V gene: TRBV12-3/TRBV12-4
clone size: few
J gene: TRBJ1-4
D gene: NA
CDR3 protein: CASSRDANEKLFF
CDR3 DNA: TGTGCCAGCAGTCGTGATGCGAATGAAAAACTGTTTTTT

V gene: TRBV11-3
clone size: NA
J gene: TRBJ1-4
D gene: NA
CDR3 protein: CASSTISNEKLFF
CDR3 DNA: TGTGCCAGCAGCACGATATCAAATGAAAAACTGTTTTTT

V gene: TRBV5-1
clone size: NA
J gene: TRBJ2-1
D gene: NA
CDR3 protein: CASSKDPGNEQFF
CDR3 DNA: TGCGCCAGCAGTAAAGACCCTGGTAATGAGCAGTTCTTC

V gene: TRBV24-1
clone size: NA
J gene: TRBJ2-1
D gene: NA
CDR3 protein: CATSPAGHQSSYNEQFF
CDR3 DNA: TGTGCCACCAGCCCCGCTGGCCACCAAAGCTCCTACAATGAGCAGTTCTTC

V gene: TRBV7-8
clone size: few
J gene: TRBJ2-3
D gene: TRBD2
CDR3 protein: CASSLRVTSGYTDTQYF
CDR3 DNA: TGTGCCAGCAGCTTACGTGTGACTAGCGGATATACAGATACGCAGTATTTT